This section outlines one T cell receptor (beta chain) sequence together with its context. Germline trimming cut 6 bases from V and 7 bases from J; bases unmatched to any gene: 5. Germline CDR1 MRHNA, CDR2 SNTAGT. This CDR3 is built from 14 residues. This entry is derived from a study of blood T cell repertoires in COVID-19. Sequencing was performed with immunoSEQ multiplex PCR; in TCRdb, only in-frame clones are kept and a portion is missing. Of a few hundred thousand clones detected, around 87% appear once; the ten largest clones hold roughly 1.7%. The chain uses TRBV6-4 and TRBJ2-1; 11 bases match TRBD2. Sequenced: PBMCs or T cells enriched from blood (not recorded which). The receptor was derived from a woman in her 50s who had recovered from COVID-19. CDR3 loop: CASSGTSGGNEQFF. The DNA of the CDR3 is TGTGCCAGCAGCGGGACTAGCGGAGGGAATGAGCAGTTCTTC.